This T cell receptor beta chain stems from a study of blood T cell repertoires in COVID-19. The wider study: Italy, Spain and the United States were the sources of the convalescent and acute COVID-19 samples. PBMCs, B-cell-depleted T cells, or T cells provided the cDNA or gDNA that made up the material.

The CDR3 consists of 18 residues. CDR1 and CDR2 (germline): SGHTA, FQGNSA. J gave up 4 bases and V 5 bases, and 17 bases lay outside the gene matches. Original handling: Estimation of nucleated cell counts was performed using reference gene primer amplification. The repertoire was sequenced with immunoSEQ multiplex PCR; TCRdb's copy has only in-frame clones and lacks some. D and trimming were read from the DNA, whereas the V and J calls and clone size are those reported in that table. Found here are about 76,000 clones, 65% to 90% of them singletons; the top ten hold 40% to 45%. Material for sequencing was peripheral blood. The receptor comes from a man of 80 years or more with acute or convalescent COVID-19. The chain employs TRBV7-2 and TRBJ1-5; 7 positions match TRBD1. The CDR3 nucleotides are TGTGCCAGCAGCGGGGGACAGAGTCCCGCCTATTCGAATCAGCCCCAGCATTTT. Amino acid sequence: CASSGGQSPAYSNQPQHF.